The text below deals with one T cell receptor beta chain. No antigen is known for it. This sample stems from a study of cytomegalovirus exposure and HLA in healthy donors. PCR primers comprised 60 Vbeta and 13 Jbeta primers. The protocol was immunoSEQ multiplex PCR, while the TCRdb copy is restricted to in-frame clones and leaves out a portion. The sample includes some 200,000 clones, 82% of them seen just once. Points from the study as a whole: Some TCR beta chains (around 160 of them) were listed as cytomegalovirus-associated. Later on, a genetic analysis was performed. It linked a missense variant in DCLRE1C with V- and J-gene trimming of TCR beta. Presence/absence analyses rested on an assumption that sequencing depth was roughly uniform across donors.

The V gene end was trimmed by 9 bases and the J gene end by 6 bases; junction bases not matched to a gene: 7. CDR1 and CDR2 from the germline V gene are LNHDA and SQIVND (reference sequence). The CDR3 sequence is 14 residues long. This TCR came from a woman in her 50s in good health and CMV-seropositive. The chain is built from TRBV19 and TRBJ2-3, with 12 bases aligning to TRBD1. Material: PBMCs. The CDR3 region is CASRPGTGGDTQYF. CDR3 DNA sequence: TGTGCCAGCCGTCCCGGGACAGGGGGCGATACGCAGTATTTT. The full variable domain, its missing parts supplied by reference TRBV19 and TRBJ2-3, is DGGITQSPKYLFRKEGQNVTLSCEQNLNHDAMYWYRQDPGQGLRLIYYSQIVNDFQKGDIAEGYSVSREKKESFPLTVTSAQKNPTAFYLCASRPGTGGDTQYFGPGTRLTVL.